Listed here are 22 T cell receptor beta chains from one sample, sequenced in a study of beta chain features in type 1 diabetes. All of the isolated RNA was reverse transcribed, so expressed TCRB transcripts were sequenced. Produced via immunoSEQ multiplex PCR; TCRdb's table is partial and in-frame only. The profile covers around 500,000 clones, with roughly 11% appearing a single time and about 0.045% taken by the ten largest. Sequences were obtained from naive CD4+ T cells from blood. Receptors were obtained from a woman younger than 35 in good health.

This clone was seen just once. The rearrangement uses TRBV9 and TRBJ2-7; weak D call: TRBD1 (6 bases). The CDR3 has 14 amino acids. Germline V gene sequence: CDR1 SGDLS, CDR2 YYNGEE. Deletions cut 0 bases from V and 7 bases from J, with 14 bases between. The CDR3 coding sequence is TGTGCCAGCAGCGTAGCTGGGCAGGGGCGTGAGCAGTACTTC. It codes for CASSVAGQGREQYF. Drawing the rest from reference TRBV9 and TRBJ2-7, the complete variable domain is DSGVTQTPKHLITATGQRVTLRCSPRSGDLSVYWYQQSLDQGLQFLIQYYNGEERAKGNILERFSAQQFPDLHSELNLSSLELGDSALYFCASSVAGQGREQYFGPGTRLTVT.

This clone occurred a few times. The rearrangement joins TRBV9 to TRBJ1-4; 11 nucleotides agree with TRBD1. V trimming: 2 bases; J trimming: 8 bases; junction bases outside the gene matches: 8. Germline V gene sequence: CDR1 SGDLS, CDR2 YYNGEE. The CDR3 totals 16 residues. The CDR3 DNA sequence: TGTGCCAGCAGCGTTGGGACAGGGGGTCGAGGAGAAAAACTGTTTTTT. Its protein is CASSVGTGGRGEKLFF.

The V gene is TRBV30, the J gene TRBJ2-7; TRBD1 might be the D (5 bases). Trimming took 0 bases from V and 13 from J, leaving 16 bases between them. The length of the CDR3 is 12 residues. Per the germline V gene, CDR1 is GTSNPN and CDR2 is SVGIG (reference sequence). The CDR3 region has the DNA TGTGCCTGGAGTGTATCTGGGGCCCTGTGCTACTTC. Its translation is CAWSVSGALCYF.

This clone was detected a few times. The CDR3 is CASSHAVNTEAFF. CDR3 bases: TGCGCCAGCAGCCATGCAGTGAACACTGAAGCTTTCTTT. The V gene is TRBV4-3, the J gene TRBJ1-1; D unresolved. The CDR3 is 13 amino acids. Germline V gene lookup returns CDR1 LGHNA and CDR2 YSLEER. Trimming shortened V by 3 bases and J by 0 bases, and 5 bases separated the two germline ends.

This clone was found a few times. The gene calls are TRBV9 and TRBJ2-4; D may be TRBD1 (5 bases). Trimming removed 0 bases from V and 8 bases from J, with 12 bases in between. This CDR3 is 14 amino acids long. Germline CDR1 reads SGDLS; CDR2 reads YYNGEE. The CDR3 is CASSVASQGYIQYF. The CDR3 DNA sequence: TGTGCCAGCAGCGTAGCTTCTCAGGGTTACATTCAGTACTTC.

This clone was found a few times. The chain is built from TRBV19 and TRBJ2-2, with 13 nucleotides matching TRBD2. The CDR3 is made up of 15 amino acids. Trimming took 8 bases from V and 2 from J; bases not matched to a gene: 2. Germline V gene data show CDR1 as LNHDA and CDR2 as SQIVND (reference sequence). The CDR3 region is CASRLAGGNTGELFF. CDR3 sequence (DNA): TGTGCCAGTCGACTAGCGGGGGGTAACACCGGGGAGCTGTTTTTT.

The V call is TRBV29-1, the J call TRBJ1-2, with no clear D. The CDR3 runs 12 residues. V was trimmed by 6 bases and J by 7 bases, leaving 15 bases between them. Germline V gene sequence: CDR1 SQVTM, CDR2 ANQGSEA. The CDR3 here is CSVRAGITGYTF. The CDR3, as DNA: TGCAGCGTGCGGGCGGGGATCACTGGCTACACCTTC. Full variable domain (missing parts from reference TRBV29-1 and TRBJ1-2): SAVISQKPSRDICQRGTSLTIQCQVDSQVTMMFWYRQQPGQSLTLIATANQGSEATYESGFVIDKFPISRPNLTFSTLTVSNMSPEDSSIYLCSVRAGITGYTFGSGTRLTVV.

V usage is TRBV10-3 and J usage is TRBJ2-7, with TRBD2 as a possible D gene (6 bases). The CDR3 runs 13 residues. Germline V gives CDR1 ENHRY, CDR2 SYGVKD. The V and J ends lost 8 bases and 2 bases respectively, with 13 bases between them. The CDR3 nucleotides read TGTGCCATCGGGGAGGTGGGCCCCTACGAGCAGTACTTC. This sequence encodes CAIGEVGPYEQYF.

Only a few counts were recorded for this clone. The chain combines TRBV5-8 with TRBJ2-1; D gene unclear. V gave up 0 bases and J gave up 0 bases, with 7 bases separating them. This CDR3 contains 15 residues. The germline CDR1 and CDR2 sequences are SGHTS and YDEGEE. CDR3 region: CASSLEGYSYNEQFF. DNA of the CDR3: TGTGCCAGCAGCTTGGAAGGGTACTCCTACAATGAGCAGTTCTTC.

On this clone: The sample holds other DNA sequences that translate to the same CDR3. The rearrangement links TRBV29-1 to TRBJ1-2; no clear D. The CDR3 loop spans 11 amino acids. Germline assignment: CDR1 SQVTM and CDR2 ANQGSEA. The germline V and J ends were trimmed by 6 bases and 2 bases, with 7 bases remaining between them. CDR3 amino acids: CSVTENYGYTF. DNA for the CDR3: TGCAGCGTCACAGAGAACTATGGCTACACCTTC.

This clone was recorded a few times. V gene TRBV9 combines with J gene TRBJ2-1, with 8 bases lining up with TRBD2. The V gene's germline CDR1 is SGDLS and CDR2 YYNGEE. V gave up 0 bases and J gave up 10 bases; unmatched junction bases: 6. The CDR3 consists of 14 residues. CDR3 loop: CASSVGGLEVEQFF. CDR3 nucleotide sequence: TGTGCCAGCAGCGTAGGGGGACTAGAGGTGGAGCAGTTCTTC. Drawing the rest from reference TRBV9 and TRBJ2-1, the complete variable domain is DSGVTQTPKHLITATGQRVTLRCSPRSGDLSVYWYQQSLDQGLQFLIQYYNGEERAKGNILERFSAQQFPDLHSELNLSSLELGDSALYFCASSVGGLEVEQFFGPGTRLTVL.

The chain recombines TRBV2 with TRBJ1-1; D is undetermined. Germline V gene sequence: CDR1 SNHLY, CDR2 FYNNEI. V lost 3 bases, J lost 1 base, and 6 bases lay in between. CDR3 length: 13 residues. Here the CDR3 reads CASSDVGNTEAFF. DNA for the CDR3: TGTGCCAGCAGTGACGTCGGGAACACTGAAGCTTTCTTT.

The V and J genes are TRBV5-6 and TRBJ2-7; D could derive from TRBD1 or TRBD2 (6 bases each). Germline-derived CDR1 and CDR2 are SGHDT and YYEEEE. CDR3 size: 14 residues. Trimming stripped 0 bases from V and 3 bases from J, with 10 bases between. The CDR3 sequence is CASSLEGGGYEQYV. In DNA, the CDR3 is TGTGCCAGCAGCTTGGAAGGGGGAGGCTACGAGCAGTACGTC.

This clone has only a few counts. The V gene is TRBV2, the J gene TRBJ2-1; 13 bases align to TRBD2. Germline CDR1 reads SNHLY; CDR2 reads FYNNEI. The trim removed 3 bases at V and 5 bases at J, leaving 13 bases unmatched. The CDR3 consists of 19 residues. DNA for the CDR3: TGTGCCAGCAGTGATCTGATACTAGCGGGGGGGCTGAGTCACAATGAGCAGTTCTTC. Protein product: CASSDLILAGGLSHNEQFF.

This clone was counted a few times. The V gene is TRBV7-2, the J gene TRBJ1-3, with D perhaps TRBD1 (6 bases). The CDR3 totals 14 residues. V lost 5 bases and J 1 base, leaving 9 bases between the germline ends. The germline V gene has CDR1 SGHTA and CDR2 FQGNSA. The CDR3 is CASSVQGSGNTIYF. Here the CDR3 DNA reads TGTGCCAGCAGCGTACAGGGTTCTGGAAACACCATATATTTT. Using reference TRBV7-2 and TRBJ1-3 for the parts outside the CDR3, the full variable domain is GAGVSQSPSNKVTEKGKDVELRCDPISGHTALYWYRQSLGQGLEFLIYFQGNSAPDKSGLPSDRFSAERTGGSVSTLTIQRTQQEDSAVYLCASSVQGSGNTIYFGEGSWLTVV.

The V call is TRBV6-6, the J call TRBJ1-1; TRBD1 is a possible D gene (6 bases). The germline V and J ends were trimmed by 8 bases and 6 bases, with 16 bases remaining between them. There are 13 residues in the CDR3. Germline V gives CDR1 MNHNY, CDR2 SVGAGI (reference sequence). As DNA, the CDR3 is TGTGCCAGCCTGAACAGGGCGATAGCTGAAGCTTTCTTT. This encodes CASLNRAIAEAFF.

The V gene is TRBV7-3, the J gene TRBJ2-1; TRBD2 is a possible D gene (5 bases). The CDR3 has 18 residues. Between the trimmed V and J ends, which lost 1 base and 4 bases, there was a span of 20 bases. The germline V gene has CDR1 SGHTA and CDR2 FQGTGA. The CDR3 is CASSLMAPGLPPYNEQFF. DNA for the CDR3: TGTGCCAGCAGCTTAATGGCGCCAGGACTCCCGCCTTACAATGAGCAGTTCTTC.

The chain carries TRBV30 and TRBJ1-1; a weak D match, TRBD1 (5 bases). V lost 2 bases to trimming and J lost 2 bases, with 9 bases between them. CDR1 is GTSNPN, CDR2 SVGIG, per germline (reference sequence). This CDR3 contains 13 residues. The CDR3 DNA is TGTGCCTGGAGTCATGACAGTAACACTGAAGCTTTCTTT. Translating gives CAWSHDSNTEAFF.

This clone was detected a few times. CDR3 DNA sequence: TGTGCCAGCAGAATAAGTCGGGGACAAGAGACCCAGTACTTC. Its translation is CASRISRGQETQYF. This chain uses TRBV2 with TRBJ2-5; the D gene is possibly TRBD2 (5 bases). Trimming removed 6 bases at V and 2 bases at J, with 13 bases between. This CDR3 has 14 amino acids. The germline CDR1 and CDR2 sequences are SNHLY and FYNNEI. Together with reference TRBV2 and TRBJ2-5, the CDR3 gives the full variable domain: EPEVTQTPSHQVTQMGQEVILRCVPISNHLYFYWYRQILGQKVEFLVSFYNNEISEKSEIFDDQFSVERPDGSNFTLKIRSTKLEDSAMYFCASRISRGQETQYFGPGTRLLVL.

This clone appeared a few times. The rearrangement links TRBV28 to TRBJ2-3; D is perhaps TRBD2 (7 bases). Trimming removed 6 bases from V and 3 bases from J, with 13 bases in between. Germline V gene data show CDR1 as MDHEN and CDR2 as SYDVKM. The CDR3 length is 14 residues. As DNA, the CDR3 is TGTGCCAGCAGAGAACAGGGAGGGACAGATACGCAGTATTTT. Encoded protein: CASREQGGTDTQYF.

The chain employs TRBV9 and TRBJ2-1; D call uncertain. The CDR3 runs to 12 residues. From germline, CDR1 is SGDLS and CDR2 YYNGEE. Trimming shortened V by 5 bases and J by 6 bases, and 9 bases separated the two germline ends. The CDR3 region is CASSRSTNEQFF. The CDR3, as DNA: TGTGCCAGCAGTCGAAGTACCAATGAGCAGTTCTTC.

This clone was observed a handful of times. This chain joins TRBV5-1 and TRBJ2-1; D may be TRBD1 (6 bases). The CDR3 extends over 15 amino acids. Trimming removed 1 base at V and 0 bases at J, with 8 bases between. Germline V gives CDR1 SGHRS, CDR2 YFSETQ. The CDR3 DNA is TGCGCCAGCAGCTTGCAGGGGAACTCCTACAATGAGCAGTTCTTC. Its protein product is CASSLQGNSYNEQFF. Full variable domain (missing parts from reference TRBV5-1 and TRBJ2-1): KAGVTQTPRYLIKTRGQQVTLSCSPISGHRSVSWYQQTPGQGLQFLFEYFSETQRNKGNFPGRFSGRQFSNSRSEMNVSTLELGDSALYLCASSLQGNSYNEQFFGPGTRLTVL.